The 5 T cell receptor beta chains listed next were all sequenced from one sample in a study of blood T cell repertoires in COVID-19. Profiling relied on immunoSEQ multiplex PCR, and the TCRdb table lists in-frame clones only, not all of them. The data show about 120,000 clones, with 85% seen just once and approximately 13% held by the top ten. Material for sequencing was peripheral blood. These receptors came from a human donor in a cohort sampled during active COVID-19.

This clone was observed a handful of times. This sequence joins TRBV2 and TRBJ1-6; TRBD1 matches 8 bases. The ends lost 3 bases at V and 10 bases at J; junction bases unmatched: 5. Germline V gives CDR1 SNHLY, CDR2 FYNNEI. The length of the CDR3 is 14 residues. This CDR3 reads CASSETGERSPLHF. DNA of the CDR3: TGTGCCAGCAGTGAGACAGGGGAGAGGTCACCCCTCCACTTT.

The count of this clone is one. The chain combines TRBV7-2 with TRBJ2-5, with 9 bases fitting TRBD2. Germline assignment: CDR1 SGHTA and CDR2 FQGNSA. CDR3 size: 19 residues. J was trimmed by 5 bases and V by 1 base; bases with no gene match: 17. CDR3 loop: CASSLGPHFFAGGPETQYF. The DNA for the CDR3 is TGTGCCAGCAGCTTAGGTCCCCATTTTTTTGCGGGGGGGCCGGAGACCCAGTACTTC. Supplemented by reference TRBV7-2 and TRBJ2-5, the full variable domain reads GAGVSQSPSNKVTEKGKDVELRCDPISGHTALYWYRQSLGQGLEFLIYFQGNSAPDKSGLPSDRFSAERTGGSVSTLTIQRTQQEDSAVYLCASSLGPHFFAGGPETQYFGPGTRLLVL.

The V and J genes are TRBV6-5 and TRBJ1-4; no firm D call. CDR1 is MNHEY, CDR2 SVGAGI, per germline. V was clipped by 6 bases and J by 0 bases, with 11 bases between them. The CDR3 is 15 amino acids. The CDR3 spells CASSPTYATNEKLFF. For the CDR3, the DNA is TGTGCCAGCAGCCCGACATACGCAACTAATGAAAAACTGTTTTTT.

This clone has only one observation. This chain uses TRBV9 with TRBJ2-2; 14 bases are a match to TRBD2. The CDR3 contains 18 residues. The V gene's germline CDR1 is SGDLS and CDR2 YYNGEE. The ends lost 0 bases at V and 1 base at J; junction bases unmatched: 2. The CDR3 sequence is CASSVGTSGGRNTGELFF. The CDR3 DNA reads as TGTGCCAGCAGCGTAGGGACTAGCGGGGGGCGGAACACCGGGGAGCTGTTTTTT.

This sequence joins TRBV5-1 and TRBJ2-3, with 8 bases matching TRBD2. Germline CDR1 reads SGHRS; CDR2 reads YFSETQ. This CDR3 is 15 amino acids long. V shed 0 bases, J shed 5 bases, and the junction held 5 bases outside the gene matches. CDR3 protein: CASSLARGGRDTQYF. CDR3 DNA: TGCGCCAGCAGCTTGGCCCGGGGGGGGCGAGATACGCAGTATTTT.